This paragraph covers one T cell receptor (beta chain) sequence. Its specific antigen is unknown. Per-base quality was not reported, and no clone a single base away is much larger than it. Library creation used RT-PCR. Sequencing relied on a NextSeq 550. TCRdb reran the public reads through fastp at Q25 and MiXCR, keeping productive beta chains. One record per CDR3 amino acid sequence lists the most common genes and DNA. The sample table holds about 160,000 distinct CDR3 sequences, of which roughly 30% were seen once. Together, the top ten hold approximately 3.5% of the sample. The data were obtained in a study of patients and donors after allogeneic stem cell transplantation (TCRdb year 2020). Germline trimming: 4 bases from V, 2 bases from J; junction bases outside gene matches: 11. The CDR3 sequence holds 17 residues, the cysteine and phenylalanine included. CDR3 DNA is the only sequence kept; it has 51 bases, read in frame from the first base. The germline V gene encodes CDR1 MDHEN and CDR2 SYDVKM.

This chain joins TRBV28 to TRBJ2-3; the central 8 bases match TRBD2. The TCR was taken from a human donor who was either an allogeneic HSCT recipient or a stem cell or donor lymphocyte infusion donor (not recorded which). It is not recorded whose cells these are; they may come from a transplant donor. The sample consisted of blood, either unsorted or a sorted T cell fraction (not recorded which). The CDR3 is CASSSHPQAGVTDTQYF. The DNA is TGTGCCAGCAGTTCCCACCCTCAAGCGGGAGTCACAGATACGCAGTATTTT.